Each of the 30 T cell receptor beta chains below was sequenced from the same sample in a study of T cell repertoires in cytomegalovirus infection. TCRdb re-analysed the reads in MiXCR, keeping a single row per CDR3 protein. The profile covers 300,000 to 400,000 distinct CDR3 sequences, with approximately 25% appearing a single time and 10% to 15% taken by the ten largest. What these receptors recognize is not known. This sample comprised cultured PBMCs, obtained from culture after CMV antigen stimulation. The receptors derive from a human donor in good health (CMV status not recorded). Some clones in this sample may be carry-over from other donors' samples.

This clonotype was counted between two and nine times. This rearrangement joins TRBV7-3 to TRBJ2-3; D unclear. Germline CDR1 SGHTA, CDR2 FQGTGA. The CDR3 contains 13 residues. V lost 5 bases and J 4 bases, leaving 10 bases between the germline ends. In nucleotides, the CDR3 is TGTGCCAGCAGCCGCTCGACGTCAGATACGCAGTATTTT. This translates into CASSRSTSDTQYF.

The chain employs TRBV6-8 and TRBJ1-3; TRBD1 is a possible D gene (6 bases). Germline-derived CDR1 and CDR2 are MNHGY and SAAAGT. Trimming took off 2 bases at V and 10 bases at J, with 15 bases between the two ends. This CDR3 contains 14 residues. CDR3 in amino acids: CASSYTSGARTIYF. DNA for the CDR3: TGTGCCAGCAGTTACACATCAGGGGCGCGGACCATATATTTT.

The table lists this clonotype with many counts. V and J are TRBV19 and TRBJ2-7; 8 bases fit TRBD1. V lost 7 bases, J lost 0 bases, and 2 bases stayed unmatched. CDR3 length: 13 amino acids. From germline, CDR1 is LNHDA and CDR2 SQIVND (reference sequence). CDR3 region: CASTGQGSYEQYF. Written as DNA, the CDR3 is TGTGCCAGTACCGGACAGGGCTCCTACGAGCAGTACTTC.

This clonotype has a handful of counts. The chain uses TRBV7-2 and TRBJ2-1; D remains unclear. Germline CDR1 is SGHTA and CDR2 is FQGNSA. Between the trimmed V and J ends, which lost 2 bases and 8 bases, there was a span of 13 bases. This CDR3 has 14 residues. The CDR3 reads CASSLRAPTDEQFF. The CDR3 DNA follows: TGTGCCAGCAGCTTACGAGCACCGACGGATGAGCAGTTCTTC.

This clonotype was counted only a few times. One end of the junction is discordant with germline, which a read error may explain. The CDR3 bases are TGTGCCAGCAGTTTAAGTGGGAGCACTGAAGCTTTCTTT. Translated, it gives CASSLSGSTEAFF. This chain joins TRBV7-3 and TRBJ1-1; D remains unclear. The CDR3 extends over 13 amino acids. CDR1 is SGHTA and CDR2 is FQGTGA in the germline V gene.

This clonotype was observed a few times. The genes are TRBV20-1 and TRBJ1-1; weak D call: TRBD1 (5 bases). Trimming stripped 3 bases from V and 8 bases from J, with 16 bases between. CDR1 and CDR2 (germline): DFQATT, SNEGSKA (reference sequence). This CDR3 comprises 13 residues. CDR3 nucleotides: TGCAGTGCTAGGGACACGACACGAGAAGAAGCTTTCTTT. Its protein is CSARDTTREEAFF.

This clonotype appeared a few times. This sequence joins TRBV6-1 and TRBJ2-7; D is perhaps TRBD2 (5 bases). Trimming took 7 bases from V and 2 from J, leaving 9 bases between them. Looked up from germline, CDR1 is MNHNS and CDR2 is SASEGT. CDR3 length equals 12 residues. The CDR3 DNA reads TGTGCCAGCAAGGAGGCGACCTACGAGCAGTACTTC. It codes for CASKEATYEQYF.

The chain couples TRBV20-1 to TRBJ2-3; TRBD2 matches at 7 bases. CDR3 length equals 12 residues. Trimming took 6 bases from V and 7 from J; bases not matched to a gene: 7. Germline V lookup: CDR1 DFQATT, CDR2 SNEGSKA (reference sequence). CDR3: CSAPTSVNTQYF. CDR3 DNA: TGCAGTGCCCCAACTAGCGTCAATACGCAGTATTTT.

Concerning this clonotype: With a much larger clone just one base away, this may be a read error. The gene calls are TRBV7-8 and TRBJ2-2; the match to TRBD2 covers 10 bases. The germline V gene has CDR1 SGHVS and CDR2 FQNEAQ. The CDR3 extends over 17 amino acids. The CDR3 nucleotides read TGTGACAGCAGCCCTATCCTAGCGGGAGCTGTCACCGGGGAGCTGTTTTTT. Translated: CDSSPILAGAVTGELFF. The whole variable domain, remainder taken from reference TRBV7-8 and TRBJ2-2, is GAGVSQSPRYKVAKRGQDVALRCDPISGHVSLFWYQQALGQGPEFLTYFQNEAQLDKSGLPSDRFFAERPEGSVSTLKIQRTQQEDSAVYLCDSSPILAGAVTGELFFGEGSRLTVL.

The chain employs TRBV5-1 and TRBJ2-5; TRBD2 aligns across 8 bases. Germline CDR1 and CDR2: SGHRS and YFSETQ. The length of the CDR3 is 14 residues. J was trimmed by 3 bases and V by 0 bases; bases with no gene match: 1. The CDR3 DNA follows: TGCGCCAGCAGCTTGGTACTAGCGGAAGAGACCCAGTACTTC. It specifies CASSLVLAEETQYF.

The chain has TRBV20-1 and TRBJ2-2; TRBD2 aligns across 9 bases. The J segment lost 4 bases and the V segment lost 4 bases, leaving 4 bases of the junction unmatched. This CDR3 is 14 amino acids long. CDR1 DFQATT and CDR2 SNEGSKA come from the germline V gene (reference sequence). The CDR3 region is CSAKGLAVTGELFF. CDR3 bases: TGCAGTGCTAAGGGACTAGCCGTCACCGGGGAGCTGTTTTTT.

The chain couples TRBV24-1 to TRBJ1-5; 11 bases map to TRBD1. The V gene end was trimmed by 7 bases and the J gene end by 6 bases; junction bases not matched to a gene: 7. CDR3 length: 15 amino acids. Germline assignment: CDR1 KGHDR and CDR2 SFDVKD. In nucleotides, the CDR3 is TGTGCCACCAGAGCCGGACAGGGGGCTTTTCAGCCCCAGCATTTT. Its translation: CATRAGQGAFQPQHF.

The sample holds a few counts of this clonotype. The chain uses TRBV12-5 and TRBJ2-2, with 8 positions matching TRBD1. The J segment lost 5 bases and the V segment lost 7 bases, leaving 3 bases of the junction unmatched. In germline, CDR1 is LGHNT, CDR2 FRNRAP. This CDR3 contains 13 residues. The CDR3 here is CASERTGTGELFF. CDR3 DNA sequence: TGTGCTAGTGAGCGGACAGGGACCGGGGAGCTGTTTTTT.

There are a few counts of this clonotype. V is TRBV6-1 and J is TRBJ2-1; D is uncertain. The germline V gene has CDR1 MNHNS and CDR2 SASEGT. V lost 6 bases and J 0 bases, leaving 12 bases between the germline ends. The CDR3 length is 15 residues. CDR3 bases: TGTGCCAGCAGAACCTACAAGAGCTCCTACAATGAGCAGTTCTTC. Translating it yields CASRTYKSSYNEQFF.

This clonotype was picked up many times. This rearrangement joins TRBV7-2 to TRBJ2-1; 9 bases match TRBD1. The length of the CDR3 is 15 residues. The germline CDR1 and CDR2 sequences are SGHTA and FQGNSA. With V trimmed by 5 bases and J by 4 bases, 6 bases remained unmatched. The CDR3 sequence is CASSPRDRVYNEQFF. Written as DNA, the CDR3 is TGTGCCAGCAGCCCGCGGGACAGGGTGTACAATGAGCAGTTCTTC.

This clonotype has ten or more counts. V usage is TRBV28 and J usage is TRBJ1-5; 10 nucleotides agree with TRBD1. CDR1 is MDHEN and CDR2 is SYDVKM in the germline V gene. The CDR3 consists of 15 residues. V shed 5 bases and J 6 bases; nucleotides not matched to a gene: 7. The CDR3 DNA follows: TGTGCCAGCAGTATTGACAGGGGGCGTGTTCAGCCCCAGCATTTT. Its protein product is CASSIDRGRVQPQHF.

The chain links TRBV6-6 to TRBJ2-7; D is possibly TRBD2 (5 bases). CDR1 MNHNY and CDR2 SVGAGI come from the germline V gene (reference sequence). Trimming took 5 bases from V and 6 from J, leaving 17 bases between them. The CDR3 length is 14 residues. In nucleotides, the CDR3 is TGTGCCAGCAGTCACCGCGCCGAGGGAGCCGAGCAGTACGTC. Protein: CASSHRAEGAEQYV.

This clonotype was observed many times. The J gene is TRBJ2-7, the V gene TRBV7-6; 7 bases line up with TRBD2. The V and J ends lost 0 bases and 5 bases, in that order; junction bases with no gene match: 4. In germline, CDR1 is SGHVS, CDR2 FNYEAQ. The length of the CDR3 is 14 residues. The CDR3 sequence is CASSLAWTSNEQYV. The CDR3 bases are TGTGCCAGCAGCTTAGCGTGGACTAGTAACGAGCAGTACGTC.

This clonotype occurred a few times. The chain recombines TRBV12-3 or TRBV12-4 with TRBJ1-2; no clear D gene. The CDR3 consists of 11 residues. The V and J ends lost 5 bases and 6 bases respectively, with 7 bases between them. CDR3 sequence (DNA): TGTGCCAGCAGTGGAACCGATGGCTACACCTTC. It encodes CASSGTDGYTF.

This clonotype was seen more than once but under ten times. The chain's CDR3 is CASSFPGTGELFF. The CDR3 region has the DNA TGTGCCAGCAGTTTCCCAGGGACCGGGGAGCTGTTTTTT. The chain recombines TRBV28 with TRBJ2-2; a possible D gene is TRBD1 (5 bases). V dropped 3 bases and J dropped 5 bases, with 7 bases sitting between them. CDR3 length equals 13 residues. Germline-derived CDR1 and CDR2 are MDHEN and SYDVKM.

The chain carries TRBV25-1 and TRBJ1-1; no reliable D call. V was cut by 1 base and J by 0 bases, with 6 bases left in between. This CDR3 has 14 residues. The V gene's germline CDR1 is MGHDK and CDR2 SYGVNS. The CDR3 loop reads CASSESRVNTEAFF. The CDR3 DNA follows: TGTGCCAGCAGTGAATCAAGGGTGAACACTGAAGCTTTCTTT.

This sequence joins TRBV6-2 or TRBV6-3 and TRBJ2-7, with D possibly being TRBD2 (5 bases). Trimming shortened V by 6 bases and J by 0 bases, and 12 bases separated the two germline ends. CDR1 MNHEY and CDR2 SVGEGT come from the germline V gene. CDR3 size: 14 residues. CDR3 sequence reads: CASRPRGTSYEQYV. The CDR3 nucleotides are TGTGCCAGCAGGCCACGGGGTACCTCCTACGAGCAGTACGTC.

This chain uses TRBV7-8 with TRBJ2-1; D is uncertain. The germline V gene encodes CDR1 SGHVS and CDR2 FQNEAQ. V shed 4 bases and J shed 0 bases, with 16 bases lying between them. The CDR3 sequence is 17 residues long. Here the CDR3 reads CASSSSNWVSSYNEQFF. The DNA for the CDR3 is TGTGCCAGCAGCTCCTCGAATTGGGTCAGCTCCTACAATGAGCAGTTCTTC.

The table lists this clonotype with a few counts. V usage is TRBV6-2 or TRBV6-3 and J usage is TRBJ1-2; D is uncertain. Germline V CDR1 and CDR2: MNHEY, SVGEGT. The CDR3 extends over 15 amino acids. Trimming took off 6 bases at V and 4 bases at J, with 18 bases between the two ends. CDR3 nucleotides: TGTGCCAGCAGCCTGCTCTCGGGAACCCTCTATGGCTACACCTTC. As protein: CASSLLSGTLYGYTF.

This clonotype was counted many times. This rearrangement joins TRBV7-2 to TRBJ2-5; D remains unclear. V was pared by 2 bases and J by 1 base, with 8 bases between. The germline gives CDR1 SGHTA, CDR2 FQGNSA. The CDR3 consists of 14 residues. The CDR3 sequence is CASSLTLFQETQYF. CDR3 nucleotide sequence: TGTGCCAGCAGCTTAACCCTTTTCCAAGAGACCCAGTACTTC.

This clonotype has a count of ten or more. CDR3 nucleotides: TGTGCCAGCAGCGGCCCTTGGGGCGGGACAGATACGCAGTATTTT. It encodes CASSGPWGGTDTQYF. The chain couples TRBV7-2 to TRBJ2-3; D possibly matches TRBD1 or TRBD2 (5 bases each). The CDR3 length is 15 residues. The V and J ends lost 5 bases and 3 bases respectively, with 15 bases between them. CDR1 and CDR2 (germline): SGHTA, FQGNSA.

CDR3 protein: CSVIWGIIGNEQFF. As DNA, the CDR3 is TGCAGCGTTATCTGGGGTATAATCGGGAATGAGCAGTTCTTC. The chain uses TRBV29-1 and TRBJ2-1; D is ambiguous. Germline values: CDR1 SQVTM, CDR2 ANQGSEA. Deletions cut 5 bases from V and 7 bases from J, with 18 bases between. The CDR3 covers 14 residues.

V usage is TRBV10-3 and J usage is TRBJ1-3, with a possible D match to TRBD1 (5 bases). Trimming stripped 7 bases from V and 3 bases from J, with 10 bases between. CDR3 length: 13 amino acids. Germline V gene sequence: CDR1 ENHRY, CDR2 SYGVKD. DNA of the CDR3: TGTGCCATCAATCCAGGGCTTGGAAACACCATATATTTT. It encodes CAINPGLGNTIYF.

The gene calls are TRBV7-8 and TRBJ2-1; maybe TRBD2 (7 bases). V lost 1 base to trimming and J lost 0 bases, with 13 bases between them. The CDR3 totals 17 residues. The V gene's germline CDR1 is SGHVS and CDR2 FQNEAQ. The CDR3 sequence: CASSLGGGGSSYNEQFF. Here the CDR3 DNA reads TGTGCCAGCAGCTTAGGGGGAGGGGGAAGCTCCTACAATGAGCAGTTCTTC.

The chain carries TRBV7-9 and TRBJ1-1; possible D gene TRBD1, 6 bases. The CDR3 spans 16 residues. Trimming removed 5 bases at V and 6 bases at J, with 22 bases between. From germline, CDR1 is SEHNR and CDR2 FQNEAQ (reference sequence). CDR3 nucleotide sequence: TGTGCCAGCAGCCCGGTAACTGGACAGACTAAGGCTGAAGCTTTCTTT. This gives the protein CASSPVTGQTKAEAFF.